The 23 T cell receptor beta chains in this list originate from one sample, sequenced in a study of beta chain features in type 1 diabetes. The investigators reverse transcribed all of the isolated RNA, so they sequenced expressed TCRB transcripts. Method: immunoSEQ multiplex PCR; TCRdb's copy keeps in-frame clones and lacks some. Here the sample spans tens of thousands of clones, roughly 60% being singletons. Sequenced: Tregs from blood. These receptor sequences come from a woman between 18 and 30 years old in good health.

The J gene is TRBJ2-7, the V gene TRBV4-2; TRBD2 aligns across 8 bases. Trimming at V came to 1 base and at J to 4 bases, leaving 3 bases not matched to a gene. CDR1 and CDR2 (germline): LGHNA, YNFKEQ. This CDR3 is 14 amino acids long. CDR3 DNA sequence: TGTGCCAGCAGCCAAGCGGGGGGGAAATACGAGCAGTACTTC. Protein: CASSQAGGKYEQYF.

The rearrangement links TRBV7-8 to TRBJ2-7, with 7 bases identical to TRBD1. This CDR3 has 16 residues. The trim removed 1 base at V and 0 bases at J, leaving 6 bases unmatched. Germline V lookup: CDR1 SGHVS, CDR2 FQNEAQ. CDR3 residues: CASSLVGTAVSYEQYF. The CDR3 DNA reads TGTGCCAGCAGCTTAGTAGGGACAGCCGTCTCCTACGAGCAGTACTTC.

V is TRBV6-6 and J is TRBJ1-5; 10 positions agree with TRBD1. The germline V gene encodes CDR1 MNHNY and CDR2 SVGAGI (reference sequence). J gave up 7 bases and V 5 bases, and 11 bases lay outside the gene matches. There are 16 residues in the CDR3. The CDR3 sequence is CASSAGTGVMGQPQHF. CDR3 nucleotides: TGTGCCAGCAGTGCCGGGACAGGGGTCATGGGGCAGCCCCAGCATTTT.

The chain employs TRBV10-3 and TRBJ1-2; TRBD1 aligns across 8 bases. With V trimmed by 3 bases and J by 4 bases, 1 base remained unmatched. Germline-derived CDR1 and CDR2 are ENHRY and SYGVKD. This CDR3 is built from 13 residues. The CDR3 region has the DNA TGTGCCATCAGTGAAGGGACAGGCTATGGCTACACCTTC. Translated, it gives CAISEGTGYGYTF.

The chain carries TRBV7-3 and TRBJ2-7; 7 bases match TRBD2. V lost 8 bases to trimming and J lost 3 bases; unmatched junction nucleotides: 7. Germline values: CDR1 SGHTA, CDR2 FQGTGA. This CDR3 is built from 13 residues. The CDR3 sequence is CASSPGGGYEQYF. As DNA, the CDR3 is TGTGCCAGCTCCCCTGGGGGGGGCTACGAGCAGTACTTC.

This clone was seen a handful of times. The genes are TRBV7-6 and TRBJ2-7; 13 nucleotides line up with TRBD2. The CDR3 extends over 16 amino acids. The J segment lost 1 base and the V segment lost 4 bases, leaving 4 bases of the junction unmatched. The germline CDR1 and CDR2 sequences are SGHVS and FNYEAQ. CDR3 DNA sequence: TGTGCCAGCAGCTCACAGGGACTAGCGGGATCCTACGAGCAGTACTTC. Residues: CASSSQGLAGSYEQYF.

The rearrangement links TRBV2 to TRBJ2-2, with TRBD1 matching 9 bases. V was pared by 8 bases and J by 5 bases, with 9 bases of the junction left unmatched. This CDR3 comprises 15 residues. CDR1 and CDR2 from the germline V gene are SNHLY and FYNNEI. CDR3 DNA: TGTGCCAGCGGGGAAACAGGGACAGGGACCGGGGAGCTGTTTTTT. Its protein is CASGETGTGTGELFF.

The chain employs TRBV5-1 and TRBJ2-1; 11 bases align to TRBD2. Trimming removed 0 bases from V and 2 bases from J; junction bases left unmatched: 19. In germline, CDR1 is SGHRS, CDR2 YFSETQ. This CDR3 spans 22 amino acids. CDR3 in DNA: TGCGCCAGCAGCTTGGCCATAGGGGGTAGCGGGAGGGCCAGGCGAACCTACAATGAGCAGTTCTTC. Its protein product is CASSLAIGGSGRARRTYNEQFF.

V usage is TRBV7-2 and J usage is TRBJ2-5; 14 bases are a match to TRBD2. The CDR3 sequence is 16 residues long. V was clipped by 4 bases and J by 5 bases; unmatched bases: 6. CDR1 and CDR2 (germline): SGHTA, FQGNSA. The CDR3 here is CASSSGTSGGWETQYF. DNA of the CDR3: TGTGCCAGCAGCTCAGGGACTAGCGGGGGATGGGAGACCCAGTACTTC.

This clone was detected only a few times. The chain couples TRBV5-4 to TRBJ2-7, with TRBD2 matching 8 bases. V gave up 0 bases and J gave up 6 bases; unmatched junction bases: 8. CDR1 SGHNT and CDR2 YYREEE come from the germline V gene (reference sequence). CDR3 length: 15 amino acids. CDR3 in DNA: TGTGCCAGCAGCTTGGTAGGGACTAGTCAAGGCGAGCAGTACTTC. It translates to CASSLVGTSQGEQYF.

The rearrangement uses TRBV5-1 and TRBJ1-1; 7 bases match TRBD1. J lost 3 bases, V lost 5 bases, and 7 bases had no gene match. CDR3 length: 14 amino acids. Germline V gene lookup returns CDR1 SGHRS and CDR2 YFSETQ. CDR3 coding DNA: TGCGCCAGCAGGGAGGGGGACAGCTACACTGAAGCTTTCTTT. Amino acid sequence: CASREGDSYTEAFF.

The J gene is TRBJ2-7, the V gene TRBV6-5, with D tentatively TRBD2 (6 bases). Trimming shortened V by 6 bases and J by 1 base, and 16 bases separated the two germline ends. The CDR3 is 15 residues long. Per the germline V gene, CDR1 is MNHEY and CDR2 is SVGAGI. The CDR3: CASSMRGTESYEQYF. The DNA for the CDR3 is TGTGCCAGCAGCATGAGAGGGACTGAATCCTACGAGCAGTACTTC.

The gene calls are TRBV7-8 and TRBJ2-3, with 10 bases lining up with TRBD1. The ends lost 3 bases at V and 2 bases at J; junction bases unmatched: 8. This CDR3 region has 17 residues. The V gene's germline CDR1 is SGHVS and CDR2 FQNEAQ. CDR3 sequence: CASSLFLGTGDTDTQYF. The CDR3 DNA reads as TGTGCCAGCAGCTTGTTCCTCGGGACAGGGGACACAGATACGCAGTATTTT.

This clone has just a few counts. The V gene is TRBV7-8, the J gene TRBJ1-4, with TRBD1 as a possible D gene (6 bases). Trimming shortened V by 1 base and J by 12 bases, and 9 bases separated the two germline ends. The CDR3 sequence is 12 residues long. The germline V gene has CDR1 SGHVS and CDR2 FQNEAQ. CDR3 region: CASSLETGQLFF. As DNA, the CDR3 is TGTGCCAGCAGCTTAGAAACAGGGCAACTGTTTTTT.

V usage is TRBV19 and J usage is TRBJ2-5; 8 bases are a match to TRBD1. The J segment lost 4 bases and the V segment lost 4 bases, leaving 8 bases of the junction unmatched. Germline loops: CDR1 LNHDA, CDR2 SQIVND (reference sequence). The CDR3 contains 15 residues. The CDR3 nucleotides read TGTGCCAGTAGTACCCTACGGACAGGGAGAGAGACCCAGTACTTC. Translation gives CASSTLRTGRETQYF.

There are many counts of this clone. This chain joins TRBV6-1 and TRBJ2-7, with 11 bases lining up with TRBD2. CDR1 MNHNS and CDR2 SASEGT come from the germline V gene. The CDR3 length is 14 residues. V lost 6 bases and J lost 6; bases outside the gene matches: 7. CDR3 coding DNA: TGTGCCAGCAGCCCCTCTAGCGGGAGGCGCGAGCAGTACTTC. Translation: CASSPSSGRREQYF.

The J gene is TRBJ2-7, the V gene TRBV30; D remains ambiguous. V lost 5 bases to trimming and J lost 0 bases, with 8 bases between them. Germline V gene sequence: CDR1 GTSNPN, CDR2 SVGIG (reference sequence). The CDR3 loop spans 12 amino acids. The CDR3 loop is CAWGDSSYEQYF. The CDR3 nucleotides are TGTGCCTGGGGAGATAGCTCCTACGAGCAGTACTTC.

This chain joins TRBV28 and TRBJ1-2, with D possibly being TRBD1 (5 bases). V lost 3 bases and J 8 bases, leaving 10 bases between the germline ends. The CDR3 runs 12 residues. Germline V CDR1 and CDR2: MDHEN, SYDVKM. CDR3 region: CASSLAGEGYTF. CDR3 in DNA: TGTGCCAGCAGTTTGGCGGGGGAGGGCTACACCTTC.

This clone was counted only a few times. The V gene is TRBV7-2, the J gene TRBJ1-3; D unclear. Germline lookup yields CDR1 SGHTA and CDR2 FQGNSA. The CDR3 runs to 14 residues. The ends were cut back, 5 bases at V and 0 bases at J, with 8 bases in the middle. As DNA, the CDR3 is TGTGCCAGCAGCGGGAGGAGCTCTGGAAACACCATATATTTT. Translated, it gives CASSGRSSGNTIYF.

V is TRBV19 and J is TRBJ1-2; a possible D gene is TRBD1 (5 bases). Trimming took off 6 bases at V and 3 bases at J, with 14 bases between the two ends. Germline-derived CDR1 and CDR2 are LNHDA and SQIVND (reference sequence). The CDR3 runs to 14 residues. The chain's CDR3 is CASSLQGKDYGYTF. The CDR3 DNA is TGTGCCAGTAGCCTCCAGGGAAAGGACTATGGCTACACCTTC. The full variable domain, its missing parts supplied by reference TRBV19 and TRBJ1-2, is DGGITQSPKYLFRKEGQNVTLSCEQNLNHDAMYWYRQDPGQGLRLIYYSQIVNDFQKGDIAEGYSVSREKKESFPLTVTSAQKNPTAFYLCASSLQGKDYGYTFGSGTRLTVV.

The gene calls are TRBV18 and TRBJ2-7; 8 nucleotides align to TRBD1. Losses at the gene ends were 0 bases for V and 1 base for J; bases not matched to a gene: 5. The CDR3 consists of 16 residues. Looked up from germline, CDR1 is KGHSH and CDR2 is LQKENI. The CDR3 is CASSPPSTGGSYEQYF. The CDR3 DNA reads TGTGCCAGCTCACCACCGAGCACAGGGGGTTCCTACGAGCAGTACTTC.

V is TRBV9 and J is TRBJ2-1; 10 bases are a match to TRBD2. Germline CDR1 reads SGDLS; CDR2 reads YYNGEE. The CDR3 extends over 15 amino acids. V lost 6 bases and J lost 7; bases outside the gene matches: 10. CDR3 nucleotide sequence: TGTGCCAGCACCCCTTTTAGCGGGAGGATGAATGAGCAGTTCTTC. It yields the protein CASTPFSGRMNEQFF.

This clone was seen a few times. The J gene is TRBJ2-3, the V gene TRBV5-4, with 8 bases lining up with TRBD2. The CDR3 is made up of 17 amino acids. The V and J ends lost 3 bases and 3 bases, in that order; junction bases with no gene match: 12. The germline V gene encodes CDR1 SGHNT and CDR2 YYREEE (reference sequence). This CDR3 is CASSYRQSGSWTDTQYF. The CDR3 DNA is TGTGCCAGCAGCTATAGGCAAAGCGGGAGTTGGACAGATACGCAGTATTTT.